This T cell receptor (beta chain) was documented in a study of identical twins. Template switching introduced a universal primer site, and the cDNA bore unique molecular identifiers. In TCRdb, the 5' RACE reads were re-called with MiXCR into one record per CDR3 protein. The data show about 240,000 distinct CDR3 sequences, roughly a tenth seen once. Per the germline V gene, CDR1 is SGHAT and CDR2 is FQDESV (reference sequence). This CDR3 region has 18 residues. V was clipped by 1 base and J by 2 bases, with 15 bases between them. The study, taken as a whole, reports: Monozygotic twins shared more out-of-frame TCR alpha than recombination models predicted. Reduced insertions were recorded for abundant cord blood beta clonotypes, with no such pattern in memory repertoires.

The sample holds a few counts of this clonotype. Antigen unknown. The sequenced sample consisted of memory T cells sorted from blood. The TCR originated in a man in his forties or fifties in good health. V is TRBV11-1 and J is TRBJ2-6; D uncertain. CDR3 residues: CASSLEGRRVAGANVLTF. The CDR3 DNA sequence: TGTGCCAGCAGCTTAGAGGGCAGGCGCGTAGCTGGGGCCAACGTCCTGACTTTC.